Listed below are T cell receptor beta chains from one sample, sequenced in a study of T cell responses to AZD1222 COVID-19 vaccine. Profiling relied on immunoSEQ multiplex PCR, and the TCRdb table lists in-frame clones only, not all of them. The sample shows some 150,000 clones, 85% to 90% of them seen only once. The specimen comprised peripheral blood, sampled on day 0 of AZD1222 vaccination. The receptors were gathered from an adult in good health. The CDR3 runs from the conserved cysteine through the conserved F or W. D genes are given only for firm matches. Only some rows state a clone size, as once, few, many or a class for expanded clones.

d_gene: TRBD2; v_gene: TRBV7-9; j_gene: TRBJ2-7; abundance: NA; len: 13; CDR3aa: CASSEGTSVRQYF; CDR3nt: TGTGCCAGCAGCGAGGGGACTAGCGTACGGCAGTACTTC
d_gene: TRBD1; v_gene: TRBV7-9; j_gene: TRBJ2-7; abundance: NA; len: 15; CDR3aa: CASSKTGTGYYEQYF; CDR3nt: TGTGCCAGCAGCAAGACCGGGACAGGTTACTACGAGCAGTACTTC
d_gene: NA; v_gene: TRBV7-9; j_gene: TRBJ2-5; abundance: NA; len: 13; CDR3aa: CASSLEIRETQYF; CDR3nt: TGTGCCAGCAGCTTAGAGATTCGGGAGACCCAGTACTTC
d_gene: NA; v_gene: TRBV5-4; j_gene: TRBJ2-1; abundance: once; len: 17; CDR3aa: CASSLALGGTSYNEQFF; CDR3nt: TGTGCCAGCAGCTTGGCCCTGGGTGGGACAAGCTACAATGAGCAGTTCTTC
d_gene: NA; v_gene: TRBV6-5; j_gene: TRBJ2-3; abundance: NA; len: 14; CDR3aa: CASGTGLRSDTQYF; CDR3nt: TGTGCCAGCGGCACAGGGTTGCGGTCAGATACGCAGTATTTT
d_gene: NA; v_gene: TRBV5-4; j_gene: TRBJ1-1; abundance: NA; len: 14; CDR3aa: CASSQPTLNTEAFF; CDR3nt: TGTGCCAGCAGCCAGCCGACATTGAACACTGAAGCTTTCTTT
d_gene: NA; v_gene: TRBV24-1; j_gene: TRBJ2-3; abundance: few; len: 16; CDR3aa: CATSDVDSLTPDTQYF; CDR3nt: TGTGCCACCAGTGATGTTGACAGCCTGACCCCAGATACGCAGTATTTT
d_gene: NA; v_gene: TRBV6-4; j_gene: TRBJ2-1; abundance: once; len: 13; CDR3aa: CATRENDYNEQFF; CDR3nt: TGTGCCACCCGGGAGAACGATTACAATGAGCAGTTCTTC
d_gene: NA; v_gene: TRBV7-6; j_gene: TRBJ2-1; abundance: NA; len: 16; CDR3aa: CASSRVGHREELKQFF; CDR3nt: TGTGCCAGCAGCCGCGTAGGACACCGGGAAGAGCTCAAGCAGTTCTTC
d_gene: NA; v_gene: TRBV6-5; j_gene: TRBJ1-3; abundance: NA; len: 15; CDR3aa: CASSSRTNSGNTIYF; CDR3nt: TGTGCCAGCAGCTCAAGGACCAACTCTGGAAACACCATATATTTT
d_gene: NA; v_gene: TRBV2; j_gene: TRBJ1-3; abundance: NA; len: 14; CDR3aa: CASSKQGGGNTIYF; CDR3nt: TGTGCCAGCAGTAAACAGGGTGGTGGAAACACCATATATTTT
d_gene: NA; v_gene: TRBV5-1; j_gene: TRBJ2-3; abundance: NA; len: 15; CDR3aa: CASSLEAFGTDTQYF; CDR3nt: TGCGCCAGCAGCTTGGAGGCGTTCGGCACAGATACGCAGTATTTT
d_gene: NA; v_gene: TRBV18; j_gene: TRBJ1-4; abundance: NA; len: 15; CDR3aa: CASSPPDGRGEKLFF; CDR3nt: TGTGCCAGCTCACCACCAGACGGGCGAGGAGAGAAACTGTTTTTT
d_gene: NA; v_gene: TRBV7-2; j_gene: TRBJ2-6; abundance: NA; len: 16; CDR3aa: CASSSPEAPGANVLTF; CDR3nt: TGTGCCAGCAGCTCGCCTGAGGCCCCTGGGGCCAACGTCCTGACTTTC
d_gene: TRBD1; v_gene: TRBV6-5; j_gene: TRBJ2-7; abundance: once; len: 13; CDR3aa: CASVGTGGYEQYF; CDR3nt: TGTGCCAGCGTGGGAACAGGGGGATACGAGCAGTACTTC
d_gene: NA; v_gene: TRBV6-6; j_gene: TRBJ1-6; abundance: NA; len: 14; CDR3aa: CATSAGPQNSPLHF; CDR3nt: TGTGCCACTTCTGCCGGGCCCCAAAATTCACCCCTCCACTTT
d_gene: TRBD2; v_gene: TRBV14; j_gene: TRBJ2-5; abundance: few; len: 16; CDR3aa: CASSRTSGSSLETQYF; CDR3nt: TGTGCCAGCAGCCGGACTAGCGGGAGTAGTTTGGAGACCCAGTACTTC
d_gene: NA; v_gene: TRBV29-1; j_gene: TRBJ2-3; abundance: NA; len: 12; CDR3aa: CSVDSLHDTQYF; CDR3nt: TGCAGCGTGGACAGCTTACATGATACGCAGTATTTT
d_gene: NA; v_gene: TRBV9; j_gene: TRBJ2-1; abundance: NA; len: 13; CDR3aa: CASSPDSYNEQFF; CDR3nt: TGTGCCAGCAGCCCCGACTCCTACAATGAGCAGTTCTTC